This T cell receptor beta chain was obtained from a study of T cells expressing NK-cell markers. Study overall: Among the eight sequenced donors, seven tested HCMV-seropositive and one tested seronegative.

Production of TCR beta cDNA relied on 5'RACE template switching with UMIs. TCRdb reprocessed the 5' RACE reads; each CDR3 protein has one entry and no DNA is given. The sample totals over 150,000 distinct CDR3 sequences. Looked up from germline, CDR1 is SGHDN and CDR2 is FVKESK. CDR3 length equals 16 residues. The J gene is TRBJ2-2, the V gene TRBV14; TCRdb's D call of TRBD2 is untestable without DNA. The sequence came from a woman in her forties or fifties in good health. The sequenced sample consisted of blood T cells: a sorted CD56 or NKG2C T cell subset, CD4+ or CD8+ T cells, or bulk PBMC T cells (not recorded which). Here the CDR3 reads CASSQGWAEGTGELFF.